Detailed here is one T cell receptor (beta chain). No DNA is shown, since the ends of the CDR3 on it are uncertain; the CDR3 is the one TCRdb lists. In the original analysis: Amplification of reference gene primers provided the estimated nucleated cell counts. Generated by immunoSEQ multiplex PCR, the TCRdb table keeps only in-frame clones and is missing some. V, J and clone size reflect that table, while D and trimming were determined from the DNA. The sample yields 150,000 to 200,000 clones, nearly 90% seen once. These data belong to a study of blood T cell repertoires in COVID-19. Study overall: Acute and convalescent COVID-19 specimens originated in the United States, Italy and Spain. The analysed material was cDNA or gDNA that came from T cells, B-cell-depleted T cells, or PBMCs.

Including both end residues, the CDR3 is 21 amino acids long. This chain uses TRBV12-2 with TRBJ2-1; the table gives TRBD2 as D, unverified against the DNA. TRBV12-2 counts as a pseudogene. The source of this sequence is a man younger than 30 who had recovered from COVID-19. Sequencing used peripheral blood. The CDR3 sequence: CASRLVPAWEVVAGGSGEQFF.